Described below is a single T cell receptor beta chain sequence and its context. Antigen specificity is unknown. This CDR3 region has 14 residues. Germline V gene lookup returns CDR1 MNHGY and CDR2 SAAAGT. V lost 6 bases, J lost 2 bases, and 10 bases lay in between. The protocol was immunoSEQ multiplex PCR, while the TCRdb copy is restricted to in-frame clones and leaves out a portion. The sample yields tens of thousands of clones, 88% seen once. Second doses at about 4 or about 12 weeks were pooled. The record originates from a study of T cell responses to AZD1222 COVID-19 vaccine. Overall study findings and caveats: The donor cohort was predominantly white British with a female majority, and clonal diversity may have been underestimated. When two AZD1222 doses had been given, Spike-specific TCR breadth and depth rose.

This sequence originates from an adult who received the AZD1222 COVID-19 vaccine. The sample here was peripheral blood, taken 28 days after the second AZD1222 dose. V usage is TRBV6-8 and J usage is TRBJ2-2; D unclear. CDR3 sequence reads: CASSPGSNTGELFF. The CDR3 DNA reads as TGTGCCAGCAGCCCCGGATCAAACACCGGGGAGCTGTTTTTT.